The rows below give T cell receptor beta chains drawn from one sample of a study of OX40 agonist ivuxolimab in advanced cancers. Here immunoSEQ multiplex PCR was the method, and the copy in TCRdb shows in-frame clones only, minus some. The table has nearly 55,000 clones, around four fifths seen once. The material sequenced was CD4+ or CD8+ T cells sorted from blood, taken in a trial of the OX40 agonist ivuxolimab. The receptors come from an adult with an advanced solid tumor such as melanoma, head and neck, liver or kidney cancer. Each CDR3 is given with its conserved first and last residue. A D gene is named only where the DNA matches it firmly. Clone sizes are given selectively: once, few, many, or a class where the clone is expanded.

j_gene | v_gene | d_gene | abundance | CDR3nt | CDR3aa
TRBJ1-2 | TRBV6-6 | - | - | TGTGCCAGCAGTTACTCGGGACACAACTATGGCTACACCTTC | CASSYSGHNYGYTF
TRBJ2-5 | TRBV6-5 | TRBD1 | - | TGTGCCAGCGGGACAGTTTCGGAGACCCAGTACTTC | CASGTVSETQYF
TRBJ1-1 | TRBV19 | - | - | TGTGCCAGTAGTATTGAGCACTTTATGAGCGCTTTCTTT | CASSIEHFMSAFF
TRBJ1-5 | TRBV19 | - | - | TGTGCCAGTAGTGAGAGGGGAGACCATAGCAATCAGCCCCAGCATTTT | CASSERGDHSNQPQHF
TRBJ2-3 | TRBV5-6 | TRBD1 | - | TGTGCCAGCACCACACAGGGGGCAAATACGCAGTATTTT | CASTTQGANTQYF
TRBJ2-5 | TRBV28 | TRBD1 | once | TGTGCCAGCAGTAAAGAAGGGACAGGGCAACAAGAGACCCAGTACTTC | CASSKEGTGQQETQYF
TRBJ1-5 | TRBV28 | - | - | TGTGCCAGCAGTTTACTAGGGGGGAATCAGCCCCAGCATTTT | CASSLLGGNQPQHF
TRBJ2-1 | TRBV5-1 | - | - | TGCGCCAGCAGCTTGGGCGGGGAGAATGAGCAGTTCTTC | CASSLGGENEQFF
TRBJ2-5 | TRBV7-3 | TRBD1 | - | TGTGCCAGCAGCTTAACCCCAGGGGGGACCCAGTACTTC | CASSLTPGGTQYF
TRBJ2-1 | TRBV28 | - | - | TGTGCCAGCAGTTGGGATTTGGGGGATGAGCAGTTCTTC | CASSWDLGDEQFF
TRBJ2-1 | TRBV7-2 | TRBD2 | - | TGTGCCAGCAGCTTAGACCAGCTGGGACTAGCGGGAGATGAGCAGTTCTTC | CASSLDQLGLAGDEQFF